Listed here are 3 T cell receptor beta chains from one sample, sequenced in a study of tumor and adjacent non-tumor tissue in lung cancer. A modified ARM-PCR protocol with three rounds of nested PCR amplified TCRbeta. Using its own MiXCR run on the multiplex PCR reads, TCRdb lists one record per CDR3 protein. The table has more than 55,000 distinct CDR3 sequences, about 77% seen once. No cell sorting was done before RNA was extracted from the tissue. More than 3 cm separated this lung sample from the edge of the tumor. The specimen was distant non-tumor lung tissue. These receptors were collected from a man aged 55 to 69 with non-small cell lung cancer.

Details on this clonotype: This CDR3 fails to terminate in the conserved phenylalanine or tryptophan, so it likely reflects a read error. The chain uses TRBV28 and TRBJ2-4; D ambiguous. Germline CDR1 is MDHEN and CDR2 is SYDVKM. The CDR3 is made up of 15 amino acids. The CDR3 coding sequence is TGTGCCACCGGCGGCCTGGCTGGAGCCAAAAACATACAGTACATC. Translated, it gives CATGGLAGAKNIQYI.

With respect to this clonotype: At one of its ends the junction is not consistent with the germline gene, which may arise from a read error. The chain has TRBV4-1 and TRBJ2-1, with TRBD2 matching 11 bases. CDR3 length equals 16 residues. CDR1 and CDR2 from the germline V gene are MGHRA and YSYEKL. The CDR3 coding sequence is TGCGCCATCAGCCGCGAGACTAGCGGGACGAACAATGAGCAGTTCTTC. Translation gives CAISRETSGTNNEQFF.

A note on this clonotype: Sequence at one end of the junction differs from germline and may be a read error. The rearrangement joins TRBV9 to TRBJ1-2; perhaps TRBD1 as D (5 bases). This CDR3 contains 14 residues. Germline V CDR1 and CDR2: SGDLS, YYNGEE. Here the CDR3 DNA reads TGTGCCAGCAGCGTGGGGCAGGGTGACTATGGCTACATCTTC. Its protein is CASSVGQGDYGYIF.